The text below deals with one TCR beta chain. This record belongs to a study of blood T cell repertoires in COVID-19. Study-wide context: Acute and convalescent COVID-19 samples came from the United States, Italy and Spain. PBMCs, B-cell-depleted T cells, or T cells provided the cDNA or gDNA that made up the material.

Germline V gives CDR1 SGDLS, CDR2 YYNGEE. The length of the CDR3 is 14 residues. V lost 2 bases and J 2 bases, leaving 9 bases between the germline ends. Original handling: Counts of nucleated cells, estimated from reference gene primer amplification, were obtained. Clones were read by immunoSEQ multiplex PCR, and TCRdb kept only the in-frame ones, dropping some. D and trimming come from the DNA, and the V and J calls and clone size come from that table. The data show tens of thousands of clones, with about four fifths seen just once and 1.2% held by the top ten. Specimen: peripheral blood. The chain couples TRBV9 to TRBJ2-3; D is possibly TRBD2 (7 bases). This sequence was found in an elderly woman with acute or convalescent COVID-19. Here the CDR3 DNA reads TGTGCCAGCAGCGTGGGGGGGCTCACAGATACGCAGTATTTT. It codes for CASSVGGLTDTQYF.